The T cell receptor (beta chain) under discussion was sequenced for a study of cytomegalovirus exposure and HLA in healthy donors. Across the whole study: Membership in the Caucasian-associated ancestry cluster was found for approximately 85% of approximately 430 genotyped donors. Study results and limitations: As confirmed in vitro, a few CMV-associated chains were specific for CMV antigens. An analysis that came later showed most CMV-associated TCR beta chains appearing HLA-restricted.

A multiplex PCR was run with 60 Vbeta primers and 13 Jbeta primers. Assay: immunoSEQ multiplex PCR; the TCRdb copy retains only in-frame clones and omits some. The repertoire holds approximately 300,000 clones, with almost 85% as singletons. This CDR3 region has 15 residues. The V segment lost 3 bases and the J segment 1 base; nucleotides outside the gene matches: 3. CDR1 and CDR2 (germline): MDHEN, SYDVKM. On this clone itself: The target antigen is unknown.

The sequenced material came from PBMCs. The chain joins TRBV28 to TRBJ1-3, with 7 bases identical to TRBD1. This receptor was obtained from a woman between 40 and 55 years old in good health and CMV-seropositive. CDR3 sequence reads: CASSLGQLSGNTIYF. Written as DNA, the CDR3 is TGTGCCAGCAGTTTGGGACAGCTGTCTGGAAACACCATATATTTT.